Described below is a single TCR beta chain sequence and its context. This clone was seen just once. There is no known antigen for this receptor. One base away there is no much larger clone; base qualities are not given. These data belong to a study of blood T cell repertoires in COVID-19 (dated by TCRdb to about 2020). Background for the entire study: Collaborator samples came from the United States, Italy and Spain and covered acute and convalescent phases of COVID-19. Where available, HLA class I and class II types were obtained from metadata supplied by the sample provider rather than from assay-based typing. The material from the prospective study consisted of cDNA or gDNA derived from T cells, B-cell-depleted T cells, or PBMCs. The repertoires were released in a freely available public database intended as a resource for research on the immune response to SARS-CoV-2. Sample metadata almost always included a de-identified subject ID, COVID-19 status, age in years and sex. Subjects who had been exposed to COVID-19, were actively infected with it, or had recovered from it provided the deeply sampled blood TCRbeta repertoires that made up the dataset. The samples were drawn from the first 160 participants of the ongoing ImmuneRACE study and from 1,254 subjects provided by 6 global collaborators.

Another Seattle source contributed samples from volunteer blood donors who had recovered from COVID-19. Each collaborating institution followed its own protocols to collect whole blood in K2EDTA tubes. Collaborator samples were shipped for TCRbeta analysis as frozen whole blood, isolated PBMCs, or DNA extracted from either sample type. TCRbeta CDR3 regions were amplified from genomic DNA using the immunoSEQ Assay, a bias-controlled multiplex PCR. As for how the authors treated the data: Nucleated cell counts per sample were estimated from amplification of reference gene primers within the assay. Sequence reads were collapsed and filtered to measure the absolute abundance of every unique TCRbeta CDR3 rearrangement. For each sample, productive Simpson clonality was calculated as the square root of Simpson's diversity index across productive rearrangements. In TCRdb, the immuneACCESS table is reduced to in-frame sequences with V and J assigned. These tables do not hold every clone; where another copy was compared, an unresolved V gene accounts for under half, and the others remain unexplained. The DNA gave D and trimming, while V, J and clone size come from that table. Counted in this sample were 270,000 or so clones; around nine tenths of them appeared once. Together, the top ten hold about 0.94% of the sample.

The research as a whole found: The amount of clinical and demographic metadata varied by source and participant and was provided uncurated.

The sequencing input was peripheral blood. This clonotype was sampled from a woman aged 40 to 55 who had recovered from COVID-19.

The CDR3 protein is CASSLPGQYYEQYF. Read as DNA, the sequence is TGTGCCAGCAGCCTACCGGGACAGTACTACGAGCAGTACTTC. The chain is assembled from TRBV3-1 (or the pseudogene TRBV3-2) and TRBJ2-7, with TRBD1 identical over 7 junction bases. Measured from the cysteine to the phenylalanine, the CDR3 is 14 residues long. Only the CDR3 DNA is retained, 42 bases long and in frame from the first base. CDR1 LGHDT and CDR2 YNNKEL were looked up in the germline V gene (reference sequence). V trim: 4 bases; J trim: 3 bases; unmatched bases: 6.